This TCR beta chain was identified in a study of blood T cell repertoires in COVID-19. Clones were read by immunoSEQ multiplex PCR, and TCRdb kept only the in-frame ones, dropping some. The sample yields roughly 360,000 clones, 81% seen once. The CDR3 is made up of 13 amino acids. Germline V CDR1 and CDR2: LGHDT, YNNKEL (reference sequence). Trimming removed 2 bases from V and 6 bases from J, with 8 bases in between. Sequenced input: peripheral blood. The V and J genes are TRBV3-1 (or the pseudogene TRBV3-2) and TRBJ2-1; possibly TRBD1 for D (6 bases). This TCR was sampled from a human donor with acute or convalescent COVID-19. The donor label of this sample is uncertain. This CDR3 reads CASSQRTVNEQFF. CDR3 bases: TGTGCCAGCAGCCAAAGGACAGTCAATGAGCAGTTCTTC.